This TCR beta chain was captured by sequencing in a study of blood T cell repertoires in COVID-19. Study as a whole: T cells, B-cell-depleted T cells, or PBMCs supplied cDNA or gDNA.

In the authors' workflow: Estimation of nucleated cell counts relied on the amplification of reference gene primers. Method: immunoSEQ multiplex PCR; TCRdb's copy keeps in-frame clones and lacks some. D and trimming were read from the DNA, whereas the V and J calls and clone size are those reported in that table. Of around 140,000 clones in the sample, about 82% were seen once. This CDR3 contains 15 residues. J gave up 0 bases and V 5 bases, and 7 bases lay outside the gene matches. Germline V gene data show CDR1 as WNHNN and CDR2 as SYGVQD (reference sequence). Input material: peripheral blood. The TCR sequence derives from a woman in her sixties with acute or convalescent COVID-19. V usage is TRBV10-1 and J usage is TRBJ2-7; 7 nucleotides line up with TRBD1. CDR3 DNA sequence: TGCGCCAGCAGTCCACAGGGGAGAAGCTCCTACGAGCAGTACTTC. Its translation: CASSPQGRSSYEQYF.